This paragraph covers one TCR beta chain sequence. Sequencing was performed with immunoSEQ multiplex PCR; in TCRdb, only in-frame clones are kept and a portion is missing. The sample lists some 2 million clones; about 95% were seen once. This sample was taken from a study of shared clonotypes between healthy human individuals. CD45RO-negative cells were positively selected for CCR7, leaving out terminally differentiated effector memory CD45RA+ cells. The receptor comes from a man younger than 30 in good health. The sequencing sample was made of naive CD8+ T cells sorted from blood.

The CDR3 DNA reads as TGTGCCAGCAGTGAATGGGCGGGAGAGCAGTACTTC. It encodes CASSEWAGEQYF. The rearrangement uses TRBV25-1 and TRBJ2-7; D possibly corresponds to TRBD2 (6 bases). Germline lookup yields CDR1 MGHDK and CDR2 SYGVNS. The CDR3 contains 12 residues. Trimming shortened V by 1 base and J by 7 bases, and 8 bases separated the two germline ends.